A single sample gave rise to the 5 T cell receptor beta chains below, sequenced in a study of blood T cell repertoires in COVID-19. TCRdb's copy holds only in-frame clones and misses some; the assay was immunoSEQ multiplex PCR. The sample records under 20,000 clones, about four fifths being singletons. Sequencing input: peripheral blood. These receptors were taken from a man at least 80 years old with acute or convalescent COVID-19.

Within the sample, this clone is medium-sized (0.01 to 0.1%). The rearrangement links TRBV7-9 to TRBJ1-3, with 7 bases that match TRBD1. Germline V CDR1 and CDR2: SEHNR, FQNEAQ (reference sequence). V lost 2 bases and J lost 4; bases outside the gene matches: 5. The CDR3 consists of 15 residues. This CDR3 is CASSLMTGRGNTIYF. In DNA form, the CDR3 reads TGTGCCAGCAGCTTAATGACAGGGCGAGGAAACACCATATATTTT.

The chain couples TRBV30 to TRBJ1-4; D might be TRBD1 (6 bases). Trimming took 0 bases from V and 12 from J, leaving 17 bases between them. The CDR3 consists of 14 residues. Germline lookup yields CDR1 GTSNPN and CDR2 SVGIG (reference sequence). CDR3: CAWSVQGMGVELFF. CDR3 DNA: TGTGCCTGGAGTGTACAGGGAATGGGAGTTGAACTGTTTTTT. Full variable domain (rest looked up from reference TRBV30 and TRBJ1-4): SQTIHQWPATLVQPVGSPLSLECTVEGTSNPNLYWYRQAAGRGLQLLFYSVGIGQISSEVPQNLSASRPQDRQFILSSKKLLLSDSGFYLCAWSVQGMGVELFFGSGTQLSVL.

The chain uses TRBV7-2 and TRBJ2-3, with 9 bases aligning to TRBD2. CDR1 and CDR2 from the germline V gene are SGHTA and FQGNSA. The J segment lost 7 bases and the V segment lost 5 bases, leaving 7 bases of the junction unmatched. The CDR3 extends over 14 amino acids. CDR3 loop: CASSDGTSLYTQYF. The CDR3 bases are TGTGCCAGCAGCGACGGGACTAGCTTATATACGCAGTATTTT. Full variable domain (missing parts from reference TRBV7-2 and TRBJ2-3): GAGVSQSPSNKVTEKGKDVELRCDPISGHTALYWYRQSLGQGLEFLIYFQGNSAPDKSGLPSDRFSAERTGGSVSTLTIQRTQQEDSAVYLCASSDGTSLYTQYFGPGTRLTVL.

The V gene is TRBV5-1, the J gene TRBJ1-2; no definite D call. V lost 1 base and J lost 2, with 12 bases in between. Germline assignment: CDR1 SGHRS and CDR2 YFSETQ. The CDR3 is 15 amino acids. CDR3 sequence (DNA): TGCGCCAGCAGCTTGTATGGGAGGGCAAACTATGGCTACACCTTC. Translation gives CASSLYGRANYGYTF.

This clone was found once. The chain joins TRBV7-2 to TRBJ1-1; 8 bases agree with TRBD1. CDR1 and CDR2 from the germline V gene are SGHTA and FQGNSA. J was trimmed by 10 bases and V by 3 bases; bases with no gene match: 7. The CDR3 loop spans 13 amino acids. The CDR3 DNA reads TGTGCCAGCAGCTTCGACCCCGGGACAGGAGCTTTCTTT. Encoded protein: CASSFDPGTGAFF.